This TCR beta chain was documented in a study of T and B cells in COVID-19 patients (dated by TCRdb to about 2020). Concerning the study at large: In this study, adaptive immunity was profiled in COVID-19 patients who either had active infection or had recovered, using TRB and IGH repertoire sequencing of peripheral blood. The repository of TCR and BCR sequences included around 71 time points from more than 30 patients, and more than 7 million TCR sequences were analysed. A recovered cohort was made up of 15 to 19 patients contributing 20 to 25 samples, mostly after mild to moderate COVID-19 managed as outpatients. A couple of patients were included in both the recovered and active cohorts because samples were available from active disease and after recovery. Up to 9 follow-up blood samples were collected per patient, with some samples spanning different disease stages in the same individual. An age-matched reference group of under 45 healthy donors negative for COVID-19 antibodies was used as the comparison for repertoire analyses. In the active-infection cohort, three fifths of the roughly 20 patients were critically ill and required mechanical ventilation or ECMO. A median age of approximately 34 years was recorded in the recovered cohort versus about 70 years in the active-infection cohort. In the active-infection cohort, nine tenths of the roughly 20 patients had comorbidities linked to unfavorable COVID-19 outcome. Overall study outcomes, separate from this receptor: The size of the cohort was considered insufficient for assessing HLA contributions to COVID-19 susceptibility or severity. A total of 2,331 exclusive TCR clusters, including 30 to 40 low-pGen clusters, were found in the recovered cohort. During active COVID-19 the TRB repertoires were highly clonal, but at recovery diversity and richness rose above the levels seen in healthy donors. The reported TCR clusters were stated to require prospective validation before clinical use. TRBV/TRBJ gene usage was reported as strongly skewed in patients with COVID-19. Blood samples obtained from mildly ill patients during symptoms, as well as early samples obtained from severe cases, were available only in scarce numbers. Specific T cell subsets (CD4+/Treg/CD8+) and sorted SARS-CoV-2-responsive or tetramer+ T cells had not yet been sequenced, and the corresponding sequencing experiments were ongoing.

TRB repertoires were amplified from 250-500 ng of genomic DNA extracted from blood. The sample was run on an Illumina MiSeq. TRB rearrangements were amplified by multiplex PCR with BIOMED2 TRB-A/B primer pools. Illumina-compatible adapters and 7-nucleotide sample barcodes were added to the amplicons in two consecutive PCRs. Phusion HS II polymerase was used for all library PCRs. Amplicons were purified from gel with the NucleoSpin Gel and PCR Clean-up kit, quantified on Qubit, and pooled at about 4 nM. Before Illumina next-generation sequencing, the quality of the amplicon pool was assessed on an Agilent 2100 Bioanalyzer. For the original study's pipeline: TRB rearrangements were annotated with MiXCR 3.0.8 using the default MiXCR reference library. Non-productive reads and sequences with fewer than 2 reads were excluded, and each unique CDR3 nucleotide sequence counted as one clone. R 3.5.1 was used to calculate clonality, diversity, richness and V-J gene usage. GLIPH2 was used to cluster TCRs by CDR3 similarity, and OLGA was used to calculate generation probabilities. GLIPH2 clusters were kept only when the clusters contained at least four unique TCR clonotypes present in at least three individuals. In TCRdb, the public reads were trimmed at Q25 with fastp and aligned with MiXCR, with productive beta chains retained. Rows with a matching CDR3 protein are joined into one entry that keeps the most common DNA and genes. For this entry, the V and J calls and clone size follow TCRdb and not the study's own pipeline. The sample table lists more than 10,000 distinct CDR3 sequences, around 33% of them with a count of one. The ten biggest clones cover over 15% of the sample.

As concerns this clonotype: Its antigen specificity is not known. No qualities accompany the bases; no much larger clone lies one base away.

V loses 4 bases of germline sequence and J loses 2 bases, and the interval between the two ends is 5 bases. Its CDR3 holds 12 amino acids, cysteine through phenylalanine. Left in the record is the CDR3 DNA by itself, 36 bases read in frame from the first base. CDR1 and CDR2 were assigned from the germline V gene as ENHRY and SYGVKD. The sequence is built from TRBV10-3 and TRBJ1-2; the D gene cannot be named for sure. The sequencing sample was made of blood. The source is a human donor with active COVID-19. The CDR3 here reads CAISVQNYGYTF. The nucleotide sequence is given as TGTGCCATCAGTGTCCAGAACTATGGCTACACCTTC.